The 14 T cell receptor beta chains below were found in one sample sequenced in a study of control samples from healthy donors and cancer patients. Only in-frame clones appear in the TCRdb table, and some are missing; sequencing was by immunoSEQ multiplex PCR. The table includes about 140,000 clones, roughly 89% detected once. The specimen was blood. The receptor set was obtained from a man aged 25-45 years in good health.

This chain joins TRBV7-6 and TRBJ2-1; no clear D. In germline, CDR1 is SGHVS, CDR2 FNYEAQ. V lost 5 bases and J lost 6, with 23 bases in between. This CDR3 contains 17 residues. The CDR3 reads CASSPTLIKVRLNEQFF. CDR3 sequence (DNA): TGTGCCAGCAGCCCGACGCTTATAAAGGTCCGACTCAATGAGCAGTTCTTC.

The chain uses TRBV10-3 and TRBJ1-5; no reliable D call. The V gene lost 2 bases and the J gene lost 0 bases, with 8 bases spanning the gap. Germline V gene data show CDR1 as ENHRY and CDR2 as SYGVKD. The length of the CDR3 is 15 residues. The CDR3 region is CAISEEPNSNQPQHF. DNA for the CDR3: TGTGCCATCAGTGAGGAACCCAATAGCAATCAGCCCCAGCATTTT.

This sequence joins TRBV28 and TRBJ1-5, with TRBD1 matching over 9 bases. This CDR3 spans 15 amino acids. V shed 6 bases and J 2 bases; nucleotides not matched to a gene: 5. The germline CDR1 and CDR2 sequences are MDHEN and SYDVKM. The CDR3 DNA reads as TGTGCCAGCAGACAGGGGGCGAGTCGCAATCAGCCCCAGCATTTT. As protein: CASRQGASRNQPQHF.

The chain combines TRBV2 with TRBJ1-4, with D unresolved. The CDR3 consists of 12 residues. V gave up 9 bases and J gave up 7 bases, with 12 bases separating them. Germline V gives CDR1 SNHLY, CDR2 FYNNEI. CDR3 residues: CASNRLGEKLFF. The CDR3, as DNA: TGTGCCAGTAACAGACTTGGTGAAAAACTGTTTTTT.

The J gene is TRBJ2-3, the V gene TRBV2; weak D call: TRBD1 (5 bases). The CDR3 loop spans 14 amino acids. Germline CDR1 and CDR2: SNHLY and FYNNEI. The V and J ends lost 6 bases and 4 bases respectively, with 14 bases between them. CDR3 nucleotides: TGTGCCAGCAGGCGGACATTTCTAGCAGATACGCAGTATTTT. As protein: CASRRTFLADTQYF. The variable domain in full, completed from reference TRBV2 and TRBJ2-3, reads EPEVTQTPSHQVTQMGQEVILRCVPISNHLYFYWYRQILGQKVEFLVSFYNNEISEKSEIFDDQFSVERPDGSNFTLKIRSTKLEDSAMYFCASRRTFLADTQYFGPGTRLTVL.

The genes are TRBV13 and TRBJ1-1; D is ambiguous. Trimming removed 5 bases at V and 0 bases at J, with 10 bases between. Per germline, CDR1 PRHDT and CDR2 FYEKMQ (reference sequence). This CDR3 contains 14 residues. The CDR3 DNA follows: TGTGCCAGCAGCCCCCGTAACCTGAACACTGAAGCTTTCTTT. Amino acids: CASSPRNLNTEAFF.

The chain has TRBV2 and TRBJ2-7; 10 nucleotides agree with TRBD2. This CDR3 comprises 14 residues. Germline assignment: CDR1 SNHLY and CDR2 FYNNEI. Germline trimming cut 7 bases from V and 3 bases from J; bases unmatched to any gene: 6. The chain's CDR3 is CASTLAGDHYEQYF. For the CDR3, the DNA is TGTGCCAGCACCCTAGCGGGAGACCACTACGAGCAGTACTTC.

The rearrangement uses TRBV7-2 and TRBJ2-2, with D possibly being TRBD1 or TRBD2 (5 bases each). CDR1 is SGHTA and CDR2 is FQGNSA in the germline V gene. The CDR3 consists of 16 residues. The V and J ends lost 0 bases and 6 bases respectively, with 14 bases between them. The CDR3 sequence is CASSLANRLGAGELFF. The CDR3 DNA reads as TGTGCCAGCAGCTTAGCTAATAGACTGGGGGCCGGGGAGCTGTTTTTT.

J is TRBJ1-6 and V is TRBV13; D call uncertain. Germline CDR1 and CDR2: PRHDT and FYEKMQ (reference sequence). This CDR3 spans 13 amino acids. V lost 7 bases, J lost 7 bases, and 11 bases lay in between. CDR3 sequence reads: CASTLDVNSPLHF. The DNA of the CDR3 is TGTGCCAGCACGTTGGATGTAAATTCACCCCTCCACTTT.

This clone was picked up a small number of times. The gene calls are TRBV6-4 and TRBJ2-3; D is ambiguous. The CDR3 extends over 15 amino acids. CDR1 is MRHNA, CDR2 SNTAGT, per germline. V lost 5 bases, J lost 4 bases, and 16 bases lay in between. CDR3 nucleotides: TGTGCCAGCAGTCCGAGGCAGTCCGGCCCAGATACGCAGTATTTT. The encoded protein is CASSPRQSGPDTQYF.

This clone has a single count. The V gene is TRBV4-1, the J gene TRBJ1-4, with D unclear. The V gene's germline CDR1 is MGHRA and CDR2 YSYEKL. V was clipped by 4 bases and J by 5 bases, with 2 bases between them. This CDR3 region has 11 residues. CDR3 sequence (DNA): TGCGCCAGCAGCCTAAATGAAAAACTGTTTTTT. It translates to CASSLNEKLFF.

The CDR3 protein is CASSLFAGSASSYEQYF. In nucleotides, the CDR3 is TGTGCCAGCAGCTTATTCGCCGGGAGCGCGAGCTCCTACGAGCAGTACTTC. This sequence joins TRBV11-2 and TRBJ2-7; the D gene is possibly TRBD2 (6 bases). The CDR3 is made up of 17 amino acids. Germline CDR1 and CDR2: SGHAT and FQNNGV. Deletions cut 2 bases from V and 0 bases from J, with 17 bases between.

This clone has a single count. V usage is TRBV30 and J usage is TRBJ1-4; TRBD1 matches at 9 bases. The CDR3 has 17 amino acids. Germline V gene lookup returns CDR1 GTSNPN and CDR2 SVGIG (reference sequence). Trimming at V came to 5 bases and at J to 1 base, leaving 11 bases not matched to a gene. CDR3 protein: CAWGGPGQGLTNEKLFF. The CDR3 DNA reads TGTGCCTGGGGGGGACCGGGACAGGGCTTAACTAATGAAAAACTGTTTTTT. Drawing the rest from reference TRBV30 and TRBJ1-4, the complete variable domain is SQTIHQWPATLVQPVGSPLSLECTVEGTSNPNLYWYRQAAGRGLQLLFYSVGIGQISSEVPQNLSASRPQDRQFILSSKKLLLSDSGFYLCAWGGPGQGLTNEKLFFGSGTQLSVL.

The gene calls are TRBV5-5 and TRBJ1-1; 8 bases fit TRBD1. Losses at the gene ends were 4 bases for V and 5 bases for J; bases not matched to a gene: 10. The length of the CDR3 is 15 residues. Per germline, CDR1 SGHKS and CDR2 YYEKEE (reference sequence). CDR3 protein: CASSVSTGVATEAFF. CDR3 sequence (DNA): TGTGCCAGCAGCGTCTCGACAGGGGTGGCGACTGAAGCTTTCTTT. Full variable domain (outside the CDR3, taken from reference TRBV5-5 and TRBJ1-1): DAGVTQSPTHLIKTRGQQVTLRCSPISGHKSVSWYQQVLGQGPQFIFQYYEKEERGRGNFPDRFSARQFPNYSSELNVNALLLGDSALYLCASSVSTGVATEAFFGQGTRLTVV.